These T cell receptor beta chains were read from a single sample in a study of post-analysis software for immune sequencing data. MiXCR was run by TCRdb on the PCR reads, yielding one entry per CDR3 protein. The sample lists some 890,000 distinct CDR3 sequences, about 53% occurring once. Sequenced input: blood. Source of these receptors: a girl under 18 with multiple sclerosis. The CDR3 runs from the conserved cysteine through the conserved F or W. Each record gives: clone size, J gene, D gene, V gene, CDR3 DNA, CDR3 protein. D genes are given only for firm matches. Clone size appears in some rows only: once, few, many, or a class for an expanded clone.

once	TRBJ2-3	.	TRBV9	TGTGCCAGCAGCGTAGGCGGGGGCTTCACAGATACGCAGTATTTT	CASSVGGGFTDTQYF
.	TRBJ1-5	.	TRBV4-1	TGCGCCAGCAGCCAAGAACAGTATAGCAATCAGCCCCAGCATTTT	CASSQEQYSNQPQHF
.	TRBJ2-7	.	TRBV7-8	TGTGCCAGCTGGGCCGGGGACGAGCAGTACTTC	CASWAGDEQYF
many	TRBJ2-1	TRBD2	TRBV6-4	TGTGCCAGCAGTGCGGGACTAGCGGGGAATGAGCAGTTCTTC	CASSAGLAGNEQFF
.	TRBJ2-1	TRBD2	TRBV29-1	TGCAGCGCGGGGGGGCGGGCCTACAATGAGCAGTTCTTC	CSAGGRAYNEQFF
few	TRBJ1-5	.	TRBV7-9	TGTGCCAGCAGCTTAGATCCTACGACAGCAGATAGCAATCAGCCCCAGCATTTT	CASSLDPTTADSNQPQHF
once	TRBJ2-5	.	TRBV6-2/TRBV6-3	TGTGCCAGCACCGGTACATCCTGGGGGCAGTACTTC	CASTGTSWGQYF
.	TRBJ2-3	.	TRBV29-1	TGCAGCGGAAGTGGAAGCACAGATACGCAGTATTTT	CSGSGSTDTQYF
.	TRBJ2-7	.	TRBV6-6	TGTGCCAGCAGCTGGTCAGGGGAGGACGAGCAGTACTTC	CASSWSGEDEQYF
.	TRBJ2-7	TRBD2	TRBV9	TGTGCCAGTAGTGGGACTAGGGACGAGCAGTACTTC	CASSGTRDEQYF